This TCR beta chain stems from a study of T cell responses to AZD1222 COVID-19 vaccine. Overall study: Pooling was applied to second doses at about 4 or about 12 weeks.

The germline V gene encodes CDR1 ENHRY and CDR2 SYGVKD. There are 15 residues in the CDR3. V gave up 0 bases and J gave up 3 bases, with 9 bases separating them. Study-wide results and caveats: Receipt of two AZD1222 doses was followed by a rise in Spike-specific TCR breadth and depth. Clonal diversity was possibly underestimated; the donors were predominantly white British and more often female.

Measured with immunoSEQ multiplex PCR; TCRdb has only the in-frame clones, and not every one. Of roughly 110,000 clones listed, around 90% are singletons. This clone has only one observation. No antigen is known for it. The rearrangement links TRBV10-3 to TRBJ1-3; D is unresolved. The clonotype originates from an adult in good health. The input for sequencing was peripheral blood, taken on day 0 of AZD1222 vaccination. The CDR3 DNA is TGTGCCATCAGTGAGTCAGGGAGCTTTGGAAACACCATATATTTT. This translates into CAISESGSFGNTIYF.